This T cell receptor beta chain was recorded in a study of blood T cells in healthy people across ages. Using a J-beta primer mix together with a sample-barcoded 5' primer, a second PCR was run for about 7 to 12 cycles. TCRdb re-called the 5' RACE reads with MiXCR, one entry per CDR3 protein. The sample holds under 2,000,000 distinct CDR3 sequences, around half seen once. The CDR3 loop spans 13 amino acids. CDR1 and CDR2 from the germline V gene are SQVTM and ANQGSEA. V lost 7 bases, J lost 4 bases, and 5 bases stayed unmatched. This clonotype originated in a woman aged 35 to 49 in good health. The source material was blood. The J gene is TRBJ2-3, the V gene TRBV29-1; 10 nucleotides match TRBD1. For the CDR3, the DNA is TGCAGCGCCGGACAGGGGGTATCAGATACGCAGTATTTT. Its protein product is CSAGQGVSDTQYF.